These 14 T cell receptor beta chains share one sample of origin, sequenced in a study of immune characterization of retroperitoneal liposarcoma. TCRdb called the PCR reads again in MiXCR, with one record for every CDR3 protein. This sample has 2,000 to 3,000 distinct CDR3 sequences; 30% to 45% occur once, and the top ten carry approximately 25%. The sequenced sample was tumor tissue. All receptors derive from a male donor with retroperitoneal liposarcoma.

This clonotype was counted between two and nine times. This chain connects TRBV27 to TRBJ2-5; the match to TRBD1 covers 10 bases. The J call may be incorrect, as the DNA end agrees better with TRBJ2-7. Germline V gene data show CDR1 as MNHEY and CDR2 as SMNVEV (reference sequence). This CDR3 region has 18 residues. The CDR3 DNA follows: TGTGCCAGCAGTATCCGGCCCGATGGACAGGGGGTTTCCTACGAGCAGTACTTC. The encoded protein is CASSIRPDGQGVSYEQYF.

The rearrangement links TRBV6-1 to TRBJ2-6; D is ambiguous. The CDR3 has 15 residues. The ends were cut back, 5 bases at V and 0 bases at J, with 8 bases in the middle. The germline CDR1 and CDR2 sequences are MNHNS and SASEGT. CDR3 loop: CASSIETSGANVLTF. The DNA for the CDR3 is TGTGCCAGCAGTATAGAAACCTCTGGGGCCAACGTCCTGACTTTC.

The chain joins TRBV6-1 to TRBJ1-6, with D maybe TRBD1 (6 bases). The CDR3 has 15 amino acids. Looked up from germline, CDR1 is MNHNS and CDR2 is SASEGT. Trimming cost V 5 bases and J 5 bases, with 13 bases left between them. Here the CDR3 reads CASSLYTGNNSPLHF. In nucleotides, the CDR3 is TGTGCCAGCAGTCTTTATACAGGGAATAATTCACCCCTCCACTTT.

In its sample, this clonotype was seen a few times. The chain employs TRBV7-2 and TRBJ2-1; 9 bases match TRBD2. There are 15 residues in the CDR3. Germline CDR1 and CDR2: SGHTA and FQGNSA. J lost 7 bases, V lost 1 base, and 5 bases had no gene match. This chain's CDR3 is CASSLGSGRTNEQFF. The DNA of the CDR3 is TGTGCCAGCAGCTTAGGTAGCGGGAGAACGAATGAGCAGTTCTTC.

By share, this clonotype ranks as large. The V and J genes are TRBV12-3 or TRBV12-4 and TRBJ2-3, with 8 bases matching TRBD2. V shed 6 bases and J 1 base; nucleotides not matched to a gene: 12. The CDR3 consists of 17 residues. CDR3 amino acids: CASSQFRGSGGTDTQYF. In DNA, the CDR3 is TGTGCCAGCAGCCAATTTAGGGGTAGCGGGGGCACAGATACGCAGTATTTT.

This clonotype was counted a few times. This sequence joins TRBV6-1 and TRBJ2-2, with 8 positions matching TRBD1. The CDR3 is 15 residues long. Germline V gene lookup returns CDR1 MNHNS and CDR2 SASEGT. The junction had 8 bases not matched to a gene; V was cut back by 8 bases and J by 3 bases. CDR3 region: CASVTGTGYTGELFF. CDR3 DNA: TGTGCCAGCGTAACCGGGACAGGTTACACCGGGGAGCTGTTTTTT.

By its share, this clonotype is medium-sized. The CDR3 is CASSRGYLNTGELFF. The CDR3 DNA is TGTGCCAGCAGTAGGGGGTACCTGAACACCGGGGAGCTGTTTTTT. The rearrangement links TRBV6-1 to TRBJ2-2; tentatively, D is TRBD1 (6 bases). Trimming left V 5 bases short and J 1 base short, with 11 bases between. The germline gives CDR1 MNHNS, CDR2 SASEGT. The CDR3 covers 15 residues.

The chain links TRBV6-2 or TRBV6-3 to TRBJ2-6, with D perhaps matching TRBD1 (6 bases). Trimming took off 0 bases at V and 0 bases at J, with 12 bases between the two ends. There are 18 residues in the CDR3. Germline V gene sequence: CDR1 MNHEY, CDR2 SVGEGT. This CDR3 is CASSYSRTDSSGANVLTF. CDR3 DNA sequence: TGTGCCAGCAGTTACTCCCGGACAGATAGCTCTGGGGCCAACGTCCTGACTTTC.

This clonotype was counted only a few times. The CDR3: CASGSTTGPLYEQYF. In nucleotides, the CDR3 is TGTGCCAGCGGCTCGACAACGGGGCCACTCTACGAGCAGTACTTC. The chain joins TRBV25-1 to TRBJ2-5; TRBD1 or TRBD2 may be the D gene (5 bases each). The better agreement between TRBJ2-7 and the DNA end casts doubt on the J call. Germline V gene data show CDR1 as MGHDK and CDR2 as SYGVNS. The CDR3 has 15 amino acids.

J is TRBJ2-4 and V is TRBV6-5, with 11 bases lining up with TRBD1. This CDR3 comprises 20 residues. Germline-derived CDR1 and CDR2 are MNHEY and SVGAGI. Losses at the gene ends were 6 bases for V and 0 bases for J; bases not matched to a gene: 16. In DNA, the CDR3 is TGTGCCAGCAGCCGAGGCGGACAGGGGGCTGATAGATTAGCCAAAAACATTCAGTACTTC. Its translation is CASSRGGQGADRLAKNIQYF.

The gene calls are TRBV7-8 and TRBJ2-5, with D perhaps TRBD2 (6 bases). TRBJ2-1 matches the DNA end more closely, so the J call is doubtful. Germline values: CDR1 SGHVS, CDR2 FQNEAQ. The CDR3 sequence is 13 residues long. The CDR3 here is CASSLGTNNEQFF. The CDR3 DNA reads as TGTGCCAGCAGCTTAGGGACTAACAATGAGCAGTTCTTC.

The chain is built from TRBV27 and TRBJ2-5; D ambiguous. The J call may not be correct, given that the DNA end is closer to TRBJ2-1. CDR1 is MNHEY and CDR2 is SMNVEV in the germline V gene (reference sequence). There are 14 residues in the CDR3. CDR3 nucleotide sequence: TGTGCCAGCAGCCCACGCCTTGATTACAATGAGCAGTTCTTC. This encodes CASSPRLDYNEQFF.

This clonotype was observed a few times. The chain couples TRBV6-6 to TRBJ2-2; the match to TRBD1 covers 7 bases. Germline trimming cut 3 bases from V and 0 bases from J; bases unmatched to any gene: 7. Germline V gene sequence: CDR1 MNHNY, CDR2 SVGAGI (reference sequence). CDR3 length: 17 residues. The CDR3 reads CASSYSWTGPNTGELFF. Written as DNA, the CDR3 is TGTGCCAGCAGTTATTCGTGGACAGGCCCGAACACCGGGGAGCTGTTTTTT.

This sequence joins TRBV27 and TRBJ2-3; D is undetermined. V lost 6 bases and J 2 bases, leaving 6 bases between the germline ends. This CDR3 contains 12 residues. Germline V gene sequence: CDR1 MNHEY, CDR2 SMNVEV (reference sequence). The CDR3 sequence: CASSSVTDTQYF. The CDR3 coding sequence is TGTGCCAGCAGCTCCGTCACAGATACGCAGTATTTT.